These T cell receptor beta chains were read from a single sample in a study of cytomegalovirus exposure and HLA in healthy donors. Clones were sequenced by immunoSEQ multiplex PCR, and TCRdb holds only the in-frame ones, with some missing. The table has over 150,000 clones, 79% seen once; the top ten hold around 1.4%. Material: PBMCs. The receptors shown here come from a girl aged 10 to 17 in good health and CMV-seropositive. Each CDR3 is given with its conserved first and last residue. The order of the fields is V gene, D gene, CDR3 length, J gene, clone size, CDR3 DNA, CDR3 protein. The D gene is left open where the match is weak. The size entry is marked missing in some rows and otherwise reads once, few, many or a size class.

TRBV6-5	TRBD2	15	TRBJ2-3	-	TGTGCCAGCAGCAGAACAGCGGGGGGGCCACGTACGCAGTATTTT	CASSRTAGGPRTQYF
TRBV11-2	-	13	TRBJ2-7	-	TGTGCCAGCAGCACGGGACTTACCTACGAGCAGTACTTC	CASSTGLTYEQYF
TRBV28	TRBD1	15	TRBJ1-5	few	TGTGCCAGCAGTTCTACCGGGACAGCCGATCAGCCCCAGCATTTT	CASSSTGTADQPQHF
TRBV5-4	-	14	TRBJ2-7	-	TGTGCCAGCAGCGCGGGGGACAATCCCTACGAGCAGTACTTC	CASSAGDNPYEQYF
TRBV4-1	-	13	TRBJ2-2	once	TGCGCCAGCAGCTACCTGGGGGGGCGGGAGCTGTTTTTT	CASSYLGGRELFF
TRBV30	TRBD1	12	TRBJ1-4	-	TGTGCCTGGAGTTCAGGGGGTGAAAAACTGTTTTTT	CAWSSGGEKLFF
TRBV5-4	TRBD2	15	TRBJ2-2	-	TGTGCCAGCAGCTCCGGGGGGGTGAACACCGGGGAGCTGTTTTTT	CASSSGGVNTGELFF
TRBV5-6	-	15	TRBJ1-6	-	TGTGCCAGCAGCTTAAGCCCCCTCTATAATTCACCCCTCCACTTT	CASSLSPLYNSPLHF
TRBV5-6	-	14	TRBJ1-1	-	TGTGCCAGCAGCTCACAGGGATCCAACACTGAAGCTTTCTTT	CASSSQGSNTEAFF
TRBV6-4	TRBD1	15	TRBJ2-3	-	TGTGCCAGCAGTGAATCCGGGACAGGGACAGATACGCAGTATTTT	CASSESGTGTDTQYF
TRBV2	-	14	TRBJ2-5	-	TGTGCCAGCAGTGAAGCGAGAGGGCAAGAGACCCAGTACTTC	CASSEARGQETQYF
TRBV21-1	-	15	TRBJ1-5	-	TGTGCCAGCAGCAAAGTGACAGGGGACAATCAGCCCCAGCATTTT	CASSKVTGDNQPQHF
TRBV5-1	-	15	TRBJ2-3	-	TGCGCCAGCAGCTTTGAGAAAGGGGGCACAGATACGCAGTATTTT	CASSFEKGGTDTQYF
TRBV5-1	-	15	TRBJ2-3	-	TGCGCCAGCAGCCCAATCGGACTAACTGCGGATACGCAGTATTTT	CASSPIGLTADTQYF
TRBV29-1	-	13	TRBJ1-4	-	TGCAGCGTTCGAAGGGGCTTGGGCGAAAAACTGTTTTTT	CSVRRGLGEKLFF
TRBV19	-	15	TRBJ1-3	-	TGTGCCAGTAGTATAGGAGAATCCTCTGGAAACACCATATATTTT	CASSIGESSGNTIYF
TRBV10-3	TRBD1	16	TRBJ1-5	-	TGTGCCATCAGTGACTCGACAGGGGAATTTGGTCAGCCCCAGCATTTT	CAISDSTGEFGQPQHF
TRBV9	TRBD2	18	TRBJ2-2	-	TGTGCCAGCAGCGTTTTACTCAGGGCGGGGGAGGACACCGGGGAGCTGTTTTTT	CASSVLLRAGEDTGELFF
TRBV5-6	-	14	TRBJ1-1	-	TGTGCCAGCAGCTTTAGAGGGTTGAACACTGAAGCTTTCTTT	CASSFRGLNTEAFF
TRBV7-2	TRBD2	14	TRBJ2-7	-	TGTGCCAGCGTACCCGGACTAGCGGCCTACGAGCAGTACTTC	CASVPGLAAYEQYF
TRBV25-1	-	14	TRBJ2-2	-	TGTGCCAGCAGGACGGGAGCGAACACCGGGGAGCTGTTTTTT	CASRTGANTGELFF
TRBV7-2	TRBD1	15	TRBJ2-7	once	TGTGCCAGCAGCTTGGGACAGGCCCCCTCCTACGAGCAGTACTTC	CASSLGQAPSYEQYF
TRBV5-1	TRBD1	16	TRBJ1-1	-	TGCGCCAGCAGCCCCTCAGGGGGCCAAATAGTCACTGAAGCTTTCTTT	CASSPSGGQIVTEAFF
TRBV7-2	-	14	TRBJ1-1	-	TGTGCCAGCAGCTTAAGGCAGGTGAACACTGAAGCTTTCTTT	CASSLRQVNTEAFF
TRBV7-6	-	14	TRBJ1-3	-	TGTGCCAGCAGCCAAACAGGGTTTGGAAACACCATATATTTT	CASSQTGFGNTIYF
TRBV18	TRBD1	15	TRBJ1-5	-	TGTGCCAGCTCACCGACAGGGAATGGCAATCAGCCCCAGCATTTT	CASSPTGNGNQPQHF
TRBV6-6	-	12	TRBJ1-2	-	TGTGCCAGCAGTTCGACAGTCTATGGCTACACCTTC	CASSSTVYGYTF
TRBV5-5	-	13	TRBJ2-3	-	TGTGCCAGCAGCTTGCCGGGAGCAGATACGCAGTATTTT	CASSLPGADTQYF
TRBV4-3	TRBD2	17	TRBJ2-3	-	TGCGCCAGCAGCCAAGAATCGGCTTGGGCCCGGGGGGGTACGCAGTATTTT	CASSQESAWARGGTQYF
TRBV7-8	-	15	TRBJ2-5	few	TGTGCCAGCAGCTGGTCTTATCGGGGCCAAGAGACCCAGTACTTC	CASSWSYRGQETQYF
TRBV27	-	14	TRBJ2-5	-	TGTGCCAGCAGGGTGGTCGAGGGCCGGGAGACCCAGTACTTC	CASRVVEGRETQYF
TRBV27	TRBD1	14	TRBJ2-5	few	TGTGCCAGCAGTTTACAGGGGGTGAAAGAGACCCAGTACTTC	CASSLQGVKETQYF
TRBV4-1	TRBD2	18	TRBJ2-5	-	TGCGCCAGCAGCCAATCCGGTAGCGGGGCACGCATCCAAGAGACCCAGTACTTC	CASSQSGSGARIQETQYF
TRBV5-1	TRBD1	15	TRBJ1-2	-	TGCGCCAGCAGCCAAGGAGGACAGGGTGACTATGGCTACACCTTC	CASSQGGQGDYGYTF
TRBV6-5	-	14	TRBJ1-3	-	TGTGCCAGCAAACGAGGGGGCTCTGGAAACACCATATATTTT	CASKRGGSGNTIYF
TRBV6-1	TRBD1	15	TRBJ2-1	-	TGTGCCAGCAGTGAAGTCGGGACAGGGGTAGCTGAGCAGTTCTTC	CASSEVGTGVAEQFF
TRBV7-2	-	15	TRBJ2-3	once	TGTGCCAGCAGCTTAATTGCCAGTAGCACAGATACGCAGTATTTT	CASSLIASSTDTQYF
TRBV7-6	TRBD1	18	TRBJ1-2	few	TGTGCCAGCAGCTTAGAGTTAAGAACAGGGGCGGTTGGCTATGGCTACACCTTC	CASSLELRTGAVGYGYTF
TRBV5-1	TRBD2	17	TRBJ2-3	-	TGCGCCAGCAGCTTGGCAGGGAGCGGGGGGGCCCAAGATACGCAGTATTTT	CASSLAGSGGAQDTQYF
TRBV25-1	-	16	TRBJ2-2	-	TGTGCCAGCAGTGAAATTGGTGGGTCGAGACTGGGGGAGCTGTTTTTT	CASSEIGGSRLGELFF
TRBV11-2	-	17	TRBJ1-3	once	TGTGCCAGCAGATCGGCGGGCAAGGAGATCTCTGGAAACACCATATATTTT	CASRSAGKEISGNTIYF
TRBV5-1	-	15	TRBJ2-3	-	TGCGCCAGCAGCTTGGGGTCAGGGCTCACAGATACGCAGTATTTT	CASSLGSGLTDTQYF
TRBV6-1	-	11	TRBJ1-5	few	TGTGCCAGCAGTCCGGGGGGGGCCCAGCATTTT	CASSPGGAQHF
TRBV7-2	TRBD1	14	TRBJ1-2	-	TGTGCCAGCAGCCTACCGACAGGGGGTGAGGGCTACACCTTC	CASSLPTGGEGYTF
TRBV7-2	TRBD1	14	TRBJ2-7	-	TGTGCCAGCAGCTCCGACAGGGGGAGCCACGAGCAGTACTTC	CASSSDRGSHEQYF
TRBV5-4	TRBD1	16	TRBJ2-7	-	TGTGCCAGCAGCTTGGACAGGGGATTTATAACCTACGAGCAGTACTTC	CASSLDRGFITYEQYF
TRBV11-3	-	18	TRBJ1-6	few	TGTGCCAGCAGCTTAGAGGTCGTCCGGAGCTCCTATAATTCACCCCTCCACTTT	CASSLEVVRSSYNSPLHF
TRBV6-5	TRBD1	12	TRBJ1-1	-	TGTGCCAGCAGGACAGGGCGGACTGAAGCTTTCTTT	CASRTGRTEAFF
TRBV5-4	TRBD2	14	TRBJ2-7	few	TGTGCCAGCAGCTTAGCGGGGGGCTCCTACGAGCAGTACTTC	CASSLAGGSYEQYF
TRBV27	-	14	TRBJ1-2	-	TGTGCCAGCAGTCCAATAGGCACCGGGGGTGGCTACACCTTC	CASSPIGTGGGYTF
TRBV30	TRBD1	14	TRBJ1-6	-	TGTGCCTGGCAGACAGGGATAGGCGATTCACCCCTCCACTTT	CAWQTGIGDSPLHF
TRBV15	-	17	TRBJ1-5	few	TGTGCCACCAGCTCGGGAACAGGGACATATAGCAATCAGCCCCAGCATTTT	CATSSGTGTYSNQPQHF
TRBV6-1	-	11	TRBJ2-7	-	TGTGCCAGCAGTCAATTCTACGAGCAGTACTTC	CASSQFYEQYF
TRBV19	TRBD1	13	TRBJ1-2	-	TGTGCCAGTAGTACCAGGACAGGGGATGGCTACACCTTC	CASSTRTGDGYTF